The rows below give T cell receptor beta chains drawn from one sample of a study of identical twins. TCRdb independently ran MiXCR on the 5' RACE reads; one entry per CDR3 protein. The data hold about 200,000 distinct CDR3 sequences, with about 10% observed a single time. The specimen sequenced was memory T cells sorted from blood. The receptor set was obtained from a man between 45 and 60 years old in good health. Each CDR3 is given with its conserved first and last residue. D genes are given only for firm matches. Size is stated for part of the rows, as once, few or many counts, or as a class when the clone is expanded.

d_gene: -
j_gene: TRBJ1-5
len: 16
v_gene: TRBV4-2
abundance: many
CDR3aa: CASSQAVQARNQPQHF
CDR3nt: TGTGCCAGCAGCCAAGCGGTCCAGGCGAGAAATCAGCCCCAGCATTTT

d_gene: -
j_gene: TRBJ1-3
len: 15
v_gene: TRBV3-1
abundance: many
CDR3aa: CASSQGAATGNTIYF
CDR3nt: TGTGCCAGCAGCCAAGGAGCCGCTACTGGAAACACCATATATTTT

d_gene: TRBD1
j_gene: TRBJ1-1
len: 16
v_gene: TRBV15
abundance: few
CDR3aa: CATSRRQGAVSPEAFF
CDR3nt: TGTGCCACCAGCAGAAGACAGGGGGCTGTCTCCCCTGAAGCTTTCTTT

d_gene: TRBD2
j_gene: TRBJ2-7
len: 14
v_gene: TRBV29-1
abundance: -
CDR3aa: CSVALAGVDYEQYF
CDR3nt: TGCAGCGTAGCACTAGCGGGAGTGGACTACGAGCAGTACTTC

d_gene: -
j_gene: TRBJ2-5
len: 14
v_gene: TRBV20-1
abundance: -
CDR3aa: CSVQFGGEGETQYF
CDR3nt: TGCAGTGTTCAGTTCGGGGGCGAAGGGGAGACCCAGTACTTC

d_gene: -
j_gene: TRBJ2-3
len: 14
v_gene: TRBV11-1
abundance: -
CDR3aa: CASSLALDGDTQYF
CDR3nt: TGTGCCAGCAGCTTAGCCCTAGACGGAGATACGCAGTATTTT

d_gene: TRBD1
j_gene: TRBJ1-6
len: 16
v_gene: TRBV7-9
abundance: few
CDR3aa: CASSLGFAGGNSPLHF
CDR3nt: TGTGCCAGCAGCTTAGGTTTTGCAGGGGGGAATTCACCCCTCCACTTT

d_gene: -
j_gene: TRBJ1-6
len: 13
v_gene: TRBV10-3
abundance: many
CDR3aa: CATPGQTNSPLHF
CDR3nt: TGTGCCACCCCTGGACAGACGAATTCACCCCTCCACTTT

d_gene: -
j_gene: TRBJ1-3
len: 15
v_gene: TRBV12-3/TRBV12-4
abundance: -
CDR3aa: CASSFTPSSGNTIYF
CDR3nt: TGTGCCAGCAGTTTCACCCCAAGCTCTGGAAACACCATATATTTT

d_gene: -
j_gene: TRBJ2-5
len: 13
v_gene: TRBV7-2
abundance: few
CDR3aa: CASSFSLQETQYF
CDR3nt: TGTGCCAGCAGCTTTAGCCTACAAGAGACCCAGTACTTC

d_gene: -
j_gene: TRBJ2-5
len: 11
v_gene: TRBV29-1
abundance: few
CDR3aa: CSVDRAETQYF
CDR3nt: TGCAGCGTTGACCGGGCTGAGACCCAGTACTTC

d_gene: -
j_gene: TRBJ2-1
len: 12
v_gene: TRBV7-2
abundance: -
CDR3aa: CASSLQAAEQFF
CDR3nt: TGTGCCAGCAGCTTACAAGCTGCTGAGCAGTTCTTC

d_gene: -
j_gene: TRBJ2-7
len: 12
v_gene: TRBV5-5
abundance: once
CDR3aa: CASSVDYYEQYF
CDR3nt: TGTGCCAGCAGCGTTGACTACTACGAGCAGTACTTC

d_gene: -
j_gene: TRBJ2-3
len: 15
v_gene: TRBV24-1
abundance: few
CDR3aa: CATSDFGGTTDTQYF
CDR3nt: TGTGCCACCAGTGATTTCGGCGGGACCACAGATACGCAGTATTTT

d_gene: -
j_gene: TRBJ2-1
len: 15
v_gene: TRBV4-3
abundance: many
CDR3aa: CASSQEVGGYNEQFF
CDR3nt: TGCGCCAGCAGCCAAGAAGTAGGGGGCTACAATGAGCAGTTCTTC

d_gene: TRBD2
j_gene: TRBJ2-5
len: 17
v_gene: TRBV5-4
abundance: -
CDR3aa: CASSLRSGGAGQGAQYF
CDR3nt: TGTGCCAGCAGCCTCCGGAGCGGGGGGGCCGGCCAAGGGGCCCAGTACTTC

d_gene: -
j_gene: TRBJ2-1
len: 16
v_gene: TRBV12-3/TRBV12-4
abundance: few
CDR3aa: CASSLLSSPAAFEQFF
CDR3nt: TGTGCCAGCAGTTTACTCTCTAGCCCGGCCGCGTTTGAGCAGTTCTTC

d_gene: TRBD2
j_gene: TRBJ2-1
len: 16
v_gene: TRBV20-1
abundance: -
CDR3aa: CSASGTSGGSYNEQFF
CDR3nt: TGCAGTGCTTCCGGGACTAGCGGGGGGTCCTACAATGAGCAGTTCTTC

d_gene: -
j_gene: TRBJ2-6
len: 15
v_gene: TRBV7-2
abundance: many
CDR3aa: CASSYGNSGANVLTF
CDR3nt: TGTGCCAGCAGCTACGGGAACTCTGGGGCCAACGTCCTGACTTTC

d_gene: -
j_gene: TRBJ2-1
len: 15
v_gene: TRBV12-3/TRBV12-4
abundance: -
CDR3aa: CASSLWDGTYNEQFF
CDR3nt: TGTGCCAGCAGTTTGTGGGACGGGACCTACAATGAGCAGTTCTTC

d_gene: TRBD1
j_gene: TRBJ1-2
len: 13
v_gene: TRBV3-1
abundance: few
CDR3aa: CASSPRTGQGYTF
CDR3nt: TGTGCCAGCAGCCCCAGGACAGGGCAAGGCTACACCTTC

d_gene: -
j_gene: TRBJ1-4
len: 14
v_gene: TRBV7-2
abundance: -
CDR3aa: CASSPQVTNEKLFF
CDR3nt: TGTGCCAGCAGCCCACAGGTTACTAATGAAAAACTGTTTTTT

d_gene: -
j_gene: TRBJ2-7
len: 16
v_gene: TRBV20-1
abundance: many
CDR3aa: CSARDLMGRYTYEQYF
CDR3nt: TGCAGTGCTAGAGATCTTATGGGGAGGTACACCTACGAGCAGTACTTC

d_gene: -
j_gene: TRBJ2-1
len: 15
v_gene: TRBV6-5
abundance: -
CDR3aa: CASSSRGLTYNEQFF
CDR3nt: TGTGCCAGCAGTTCGCGGGGACTGACCTACAATGAGCAGTTCTTC

d_gene: -
j_gene: TRBJ2-1
len: 15
v_gene: TRBV27
abundance: few
CDR3aa: CASSFTGGGYNEQFF
CDR3nt: TGTGCCAGCAGTTTCACCGGGGGTGGATACAATGAGCAGTTCTTC

d_gene: -
j_gene: TRBJ1-3
len: 12
v_gene: TRBV27
abundance: many
CDR3aa: CASVSSGNTIYF
CDR3nt: TGTGCCAGCGTTAGCTCTGGAAACACCATATATTTT

d_gene: -
j_gene: TRBJ1-5
len: 13
v_gene: TRBV20-1
abundance: many
CDR3aa: CSASAHSNQPQHF
CDR3nt: TGCAGTGCTAGTGCCCACTCGAACCAGCCCCAGCATTTT

d_gene: -
j_gene: TRBJ2-7
len: 15
v_gene: TRBV3-1
abundance: many
CDR3aa: CASSQDTGSYYEQYF
CDR3nt: TGTGCCAGCAGCCAAGATACAGGGAGCTACTACGAGCAGTACTTC

d_gene: -
j_gene: TRBJ1-1
len: 13
v_gene: TRBV4-3
abundance: -
CDR3aa: CASSQDMDKVPFF
CDR3nt: TGCGCCAGCAGCCAAGATATGGACAAGGTACCTTTCTTT

d_gene: -
j_gene: TRBJ2-1
len: 13
v_gene: TRBV4-3
abundance: many
CDR3aa: CASSLVPGAEQFF
CDR3nt: TGCGCCAGCAGCCTCGTGCCGGGGGCTGAGCAGTTCTTC

d_gene: TRBD2
j_gene: TRBJ2-1
len: 18
v_gene: TRBV20-1
abundance: many
CDR3aa: CSASRMLAGISSYPEQFF
CDR3nt: TGCAGTGCTAGCCGAATGCTAGCGGGGATCTCCTCTTATCCTGAGCAGTTCTTC

d_gene: TRBD2
j_gene: TRBJ2-7
len: 15
v_gene: TRBV20-1
abundance: -
CDR3aa: CSARGGGGGAYEQYF
CDR3nt: TGCAGTGCTAGAGGTGGTGGGGGAGGGGCCTACGAGCAGTACTTC

d_gene: TRBD1
j_gene: TRBJ2-7
len: 12
v_gene: TRBV29-1
abundance: -
CDR3aa: CSVRDSSYEQYF
CDR3nt: TGCAGCGTCCGGGACAGCTCCTACGAGCAGTACTTC

d_gene: -
j_gene: TRBJ1-5
len: 13
v_gene: TRBV5-5
abundance: many
CDR3aa: CASSLEENQPQHF
CDR3nt: TGTGCCAGCAGCTTGGAGGAAAATCAGCCCCAGCATTTT

d_gene: -
j_gene: TRBJ2-3
len: 13
v_gene: TRBV28
abundance: many
CDR3aa: CASSLGAPDTQYF
CDR3nt: TGTGCCAGCAGTTTGGGTGCCCCAGATACGCAGTATTTT

d_gene: -
j_gene: TRBJ2-2
len: 14
v_gene: TRBV9
abundance: many
CDR3aa: CASSVQGTTGELFF
CDR3nt: TGTGCCAGCAGCGTGCAGGGTACCACCGGGGAGCTGTTTTTT

d_gene: -
j_gene: TRBJ2-5
len: 13
v_gene: TRBV7-2
abundance: many
CDR3aa: CASSLVTQETQYF
CDR3nt: TGTGCCAGCAGCTTAGTCACTCAAGAGACCCAGTACTTC

d_gene: -
j_gene: TRBJ1-2
len: 15
v_gene: TRBV6-5
abundance: few
CDR3aa: CASNFRGESNYGYTF
CDR3nt: TGTGCCAGCAATTTTCGGGGGGAATCTAACTATGGCTACACCTTC

d_gene: TRBD2
j_gene: TRBJ2-1
len: 15
v_gene: TRBV27
abundance: -
CDR3aa: CASSITGTSVNEQFF
CDR3nt: TGTGCCAGCAGTATAACCGGGACTAGCGTCAATGAGCAGTTCTTC

d_gene: TRBD2
j_gene: TRBJ2-1
len: 19
v_gene: TRBV7-8
abundance: few
CDR3aa: CASRPAIRLAGISYNEQFF
CDR3nt: TGTGCCAGCAGACCCGCGATTAGACTAGCGGGGATATCCTACAATGAGCAGTTCTTC

d_gene: -
j_gene: TRBJ2-7
len: 13
v_gene: TRBV6-2/TRBV6-3
abundance: many
CDR3aa: CASSRRGPNEQYF
CDR3nt: TGTGCCAGCAGTCGAAGGGGACCGAACGAGCAGTACTTC

d_gene: TRBD2
j_gene: TRBJ2-1
len: 17
v_gene: TRBV5-4
abundance: few
CDR3aa: CASSLWGLAGGADEQFF
CDR3nt: TGTGCCAGCAGCTTGTGGGGACTAGCGGGAGGGGCCGATGAGCAGTTCTTC

d_gene: -
j_gene: TRBJ2-1
len: 16
v_gene: TRBV4-2
abundance: many
CDR3aa: CASSQDWLSSYNEQFF
CDR3nt: TGTGCCAGCAGCCAAGATTGGCTGAGCTCCTACAATGAGCAGTTCTTC

d_gene: -
j_gene: TRBJ2-7
len: 12
v_gene: TRBV12-3/TRBV12-4
abundance: many
CDR3aa: CASSLGGVEQYF
CDR3nt: TGTGCCAGCAGTTTAGGGGGTGTCGAGCAGTACTTC

d_gene: TRBD2
j_gene: TRBJ2-7
len: 14
v_gene: TRBV20-1
abundance: many
CDR3aa: CSAKSGAGSYEQYF
CDR3nt: TGCAGTGCAAAAAGCGGGGCGGGGTCGTACGAGCAGTACTTC

d_gene: -
j_gene: TRBJ2-7
len: 11
v_gene: TRBV20-1
abundance: many
CDR3aa: CSARVQIEQYF
CDR3nt: TGCAGTGCTAGAGTCCAGATTGAGCAGTACTTC

d_gene: TRBD2
j_gene: TRBJ2-1
len: 17
v_gene: TRBV27
abundance: many
CDR3aa: CASGQLAGVGNDNEQFF
CDR3nt: TGTGCCAGCGGCCAACTAGCGGGAGTAGGTAACGACAATGAGCAGTTCTTC

d_gene: -
j_gene: TRBJ2-2
len: 16
v_gene: TRBV21-1
abundance: few
CDR3aa: CASTGLAGGQFGELFF
CDR3nt: TGTGCCAGCACGGGACTGGCGGGGGGGCAATTCGGGGAGCTGTTTTTT

d_gene: -
j_gene: TRBJ2-7
len: 14
v_gene: TRBV3-1
abundance: many
CDR3aa: CASSHTVGSYEQYF
CDR3nt: TGTGCCAGCAGCCATACGGTGGGTAGCTACGAGCAGTACTTC

d_gene: -
j_gene: TRBJ2-7
len: 15
v_gene: TRBV4-3
abundance: many
CDR3aa: CASSQDRAPTYEQYF
CDR3nt: TGCGCCAGCAGCCAAGATCGGGCACCTACCTACGAGCAGTACTTC

d_gene: -
j_gene: TRBJ1-1
len: 13
v_gene: TRBV2
abundance: -
CDR3aa: CASNKGMNTEAFF
CDR3nt: TGTGCCAGCAATAAGGGTATGAACACTGAAGCTTTCTTT

d_gene: -
j_gene: TRBJ2-7
len: 14
v_gene: TRBV7-8
abundance: many
CDR3aa: CASSPNYDSYEQYF
CDR3nt: TGTGCCAGCAGCCCGAATTACGACAGTTACGAGCAGTACTTC

d_gene: -
j_gene: TRBJ1-4
len: 15
v_gene: TRBV5-1
abundance: many
CDR3aa: CASSQTKGGSEKLFF
CDR3nt: TGCGCCAGCAGCCAGACGAAAGGTGGGAGTGAAAAACTGTTTTTT